Below are 8 T cell receptor beta chains sequenced from a single sample in a study of vaccination effects on CD4 cells after COVID-19. The antigens for these receptors are not known. TCRdb's table, derived via immunoSEQ multiplex PCR, lists solely in-frame clones and lacks some. The data hold tens of thousands of clones, with about 71% observed a single time. Ahead of sequencing, the ViraFEST assay grew antigen-specific CD4+ T cells using viral peptide pools. Researchers isolated CD4+ T cells once roughly ten days of culture had elapsed. The vaccine recipients had no prior SARS-CoV-2 infection, with negative nucleocapsid antibodies. The sequenced sample was CD4+ T cells from PBMCs cultured with HCoV-OC43 spike peptides, obtained before COVID-19 vaccination. As for subset: HCoV-OC43 spike overlapping peptide pool stimulation. The receptors were sampled from a human donor who received a COVID-19 vaccine.

The genes are TRBV6-1 and TRBJ1-1; tentatively, D is TRBD1 (5 bases). V lost 3 bases and J lost 4, with 15 bases in between. The CDR3 is made up of 15 amino acids. CDR1 and CDR2 (germline): MNHNS, SASEGT. CDR3 nucleotide sequence: TGTGCCAGCAGTGAGCAGCGGGACTACCTCACTGAAGCTTTCTTT. Residues: CASSEQRDYLTEAFF.

This sequence joins TRBV6-6 and TRBJ1-5; tentative D call: TRBD1 (6 bases). The CDR3 runs 15 residues. The germline CDR1 and CDR2 sequences are MNHNY and SVGAGI (reference sequence). V gave up 10 bases and J gave up 0 bases, with 16 bases separating them. CDR3 sequence reads: CATRGEWHSNQPQHF. The CDR3 region has the DNA TGTGCCACCAGGGGAGAGTGGCATAGCAATCAGCCCCAGCATTTT.

CDR3 region: CASSPGEGGYTF. The CDR3 region has the DNA TGTGCCAGCAGCCCCGGGGAGGGGGGCTACACCTTC. This chain uses TRBV5-5 with TRBJ1-2; a weak D match, TRBD1 (5 bases). V lost 4 bases, J lost 8 bases, and 12 bases lay in between. There are 12 residues in the CDR3. The germline gives CDR1 SGHKS, CDR2 YYEKEE (reference sequence).

The chain is built from TRBV6-5 and TRBJ2-5; 7 nucleotides line up with TRBD1. Germline CDR1 is MNHEY and CDR2 is SVGAGI. After removal of 6 bases from V and 6 bases from J, the junction contained 13 bases not matched to a gene. This CDR3 is built from 15 residues. Here the CDR3 reads CASRKTGAGPQTQYF. CDR3 bases: TGTGCCAGCAGAAAAACAGGGGCCGGACCGCAGACCCAGTACTTC.

This clone was counted a single time. The J gene is TRBJ2-1, the V gene TRBV30, with D maybe TRBD1 (5 bases). The germline V and J ends were trimmed by 0 bases and 0 bases, with 9 bases remaining between them. Germline loops: CDR1 GTSNPN, CDR2 SVGIG (reference sequence). This CDR3 has 15 residues. DNA for the CDR3: TGTGCCTGGAGTGTAGGGGTAACCTCCTACAATGAGCAGTTCTTC. It translates to CAWSVGVTSYNEQFF.

Only one count was recorded for this clone. V usage is TRBV18 and J usage is TRBJ2-3, with TRBD1 as a possible D gene (6 bases). This CDR3 comprises 17 residues. In germline, CDR1 is KGHSH, CDR2 LQKENI. Deletions cut 1 base from V and 0 bases from J, with 14 bases between. CDR3 sequence (DNA): TGTGCCAGCTCACCACGTTACAGGGACACTAGCACAGATACGCAGTATTTT. It codes for CASSPRYRDTSTDTQYF.

This rearrangement joins TRBV15 to TRBJ2-5; 7 nucleotides align to TRBD1. This CDR3 spans 16 amino acids. Trimming at V came to 5 bases and at J to 1 base, leaving 10 bases not matched to a gene. The germline gives CDR1 LNHNV, CDR2 YYDKDF (reference sequence). CDR3 sequence reads: CATSRGTGVGQETQYF. CDR3 nucleotide sequence: TGTGCCACCAGCCGAGGAACAGGGGTGGGCCAAGAGACCCAGTACTTC. The whole variable domain, remainder taken from reference TRBV15 and TRBJ2-5, is DAMVIQNPRYQVTQFGKPVTLSCSQTLNHNVMYWYQQKSSQAPKLLFHYYDKDFNNEADTPDNFQSRRPNTSFCFLDIRSPGLGDTAMYLCATSRGTGVGQETQYFGPGTRLLVL.

The CDR3 protein is CASSLFSGDLYNTDTQYF. The CDR3 DNA is TGCGCCAGCAGCTTGTTTAGCGGGGACCTCTATAACACAGATACGCAGTATTTT. This chain uses TRBV5-1 with TRBJ2-3, with TRBD2 identical over 8 bases. The CDR3 sequence is 18 residues long. V lost 1 base and J lost 2; bases outside the gene matches: 12. CDR1 is SGHRS, CDR2 YFSETQ, per germline.